These T cell receptor beta chains were read from a single sample in a study of blood T cells in healthy people across ages. TCRdb independently ran MiXCR on the 5' RACE reads; one entry per CDR3 protein. The sample includes roughly 1.9 million distinct CDR3 sequences, around 42% seen only once; the top ten take roughly 23%. Source material: blood. The source is a human donor in good health. Each CDR3 is given with its conserved first and last residue. The order of the fields is V gene, D gene, J gene, clone size, CDR3 protein, CDR3 DNA. D genes are given only for firm matches. Only part of the rows carry a size: once, few, many, or a class if the clone is expanded.

>TRBV12-3/TRBV12-4|TRBD2|TRBJ2-1|few
CANSQRGKQFF
TGTGCCAACAGTCAGCGGGGGAAGCAGTTCTTC
>TRBV5-1|-|TRBJ2-1|-
CASSLVKNSYNEQFF
TGCGCCAGCAGCTTGGTCAAAAATTCCTACAATGAGCAGTTCTTC
>TRBV20-1|-|TRBJ2-7|few
CSAYELLGGLKSYEQYF
TGCAGTGCCTACGAGCTGTTAGGAGGCCTGAAGTCCTACGAGCAGTACTTC
>TRBV20-1|TRBD1|TRBJ1-2|once
CSARVAGGGSNYGYTF
TGCAGTGCCAGAGTGGCAGGGGGCGGTAGTAACTACGGCTACACCTTC
>TRBV12-3/TRBV12-4|-|TRBJ2-3|-
CASSERESDTQYF
TGTGCCAGCAGTGAGAGAGAGTCAGATACGCAGTATTTT
>TRBV27|TRBD1|TRBJ2-7|-
CASSLVGTGRDEQYF
TGTGCCAGCAGTTTAGTCGGGACAGGGAGGGACGAGCAGTACTTC
>TRBV5-1|-|TRBJ2-1|-
CASSLQATGGYNEQFF
TGCGCCAGCAGCTTGCAGGCAACCGGGGGATACAATGAGCAGTTCTTC
>TRBV7-3|-|TRBJ2-5|-
CASSTGRTMRETRYF
TGTGCCAGCAGCACGGGACGGACTATGAGGGAGACCCGGTACTTC
>TRBV27|-|TRBJ1-6|few
CASSLRVGGNSPLHF
TGTGCCAGCAGTTTAAGGGTCGGCGGGAATTCACCCCTCCACTTT
>TRBV7-9|TRBD2|TRBJ2-1|-
CASRPTSGFYNEQFF
TGTGCCAGCAGGCCGACTAGCGGATTCTACAATGAGCAGTTCTTC
>TRBV6-6|TRBD1|TRBJ1-2|-
CASSYSAGTGFGYTF
TGTGCCAGCAGTTACTCGGCGGGGACAGGGTTTGGCTACACCTTC
>TRBV20-1|TRBD1|TRBJ2-1|-
CSAIRQGARNEQFF
TGCAGTGCCATTCGACAGGGGGCGCGGAATGAGCAGTTCTTC
>TRBV20-1|-|TRBJ2-7|-
CSAGGALVAKQPDEQYF
TGCAGTGCCGGCGGGGCCCTCGTAGCCAAGCAGCCGGACGAGCAGTACTTC
>TRBV7-2|-|TRBJ2-7|-
CASSYVSTYEQYF
TGTGCCAGCAGCTACGTCAGTACCTACGAGCAGTACTTC
>TRBV7-2|TRBD1|TRBJ1-2|-
CASSLPPGGSYGYTF
TGTGCCAGCAGCTTACCTCCAGGGGGTAGCTATGGCTACACCTTC
>TRBV7-8|TRBD1|TRBJ1-6|-
CASSLGQGIGSPLHF
TGTGCCAGCAGCCTCGGACAGGGGATCGGGTCACCCCTCCACTTT
>TRBV10-3|-|TRBJ1-1|-
CAIKSEFVPAEAFF
TGTGCCATCAAATCTGAGTTTGTCCCCGCTGAAGCTTTCTTT
>TRBV7-2|TRBD2|TRBJ2-1|-
CASSPAAGLAGLAGWFF
TGTGCCAGCAGCCCCGCTGCGGGACTAGCGGGTCTGGCGGGTTGGTTCTTC
>TRBV6-2/TRBV6-3|TRBD2|TRBJ2-5|-
CASNLRTLTGLAGDTRETQYF
TGTGCCAGCAACCTAAGGACCTTAACCGGACTAGCGGGGGATACTAGAGAGACCCAGTACTTC
>TRBV3-1|TRBD1|TRBJ2-5|once
CASSHYTGVQYF
TGTGCCAGCAGCCACTACACAGGGGTGCAGTACTTC
>TRBV28|TRBD2|TRBJ2-3|-
CATRRGAGVNTQYF
TGTGCCACCCGTCGTGGGGCGGGAGTAAATACGCAGTATTTT
>TRBV6-2/TRBV6-3|-|TRBJ1-2|-
CASSPLSGKNYGYTF
TGTGCCAGCAGTCCCCTTTCCGGGAAGAACTATGGCTACACCTTC
>TRBV5-1|TRBD1|TRBJ1-5|-
CASSLGTGRDQPQHF
TGCGCCAGCAGCCTCGGGACAGGTAGGGATCAGCCCCAGCATTTT
>TRBV10-3|-|TRBJ1-2|-
CAIPGSQIGDGYTF
TGTGCCATCCCGGGATCACAGATAGGGGATGGCTACACCTTC
>TRBV7-9|-|TRBJ2-7|-
CASSQVTGRFEQYF
TGTGCCAGCAGCCAGGTCACAGGGAGGTTCGAGCAGTACTTC
>TRBV20-1|-|TRBJ2-2|-
CSAPLQGRTGELFF
TGCAGTGCTCCTCTACAGGGGAGGACCGGGGAGCTGTTTTTT
>TRBV12-3/TRBV12-4|-|TRBJ2-7|few
CASSLWIGGGGYEQYF
TGTGCCAGCAGTTTATGGATCGGGGGTGGTGGCTACGAGCAGTACTTC
>TRBV4-2|-|TRBJ2-7|-
CASSQVSTGAYEQYF
TGTGCCAGCAGCCAAGTCTCCACGGGGGCCTACGAGCAGTACTTC
>TRBV29-1|-|TRBJ1-4|-
CSVGAFGASNEKLFF
TGCAGCGTTGGGGCTTTCGGGGCATCTAATGAAAAACTGTTTTTT
>TRBV9|-|TRBJ2-5|-
CASGRGAQETQYF
TGTGCCAGCGGTCGGGGGGCGCAGGAGACCCAGTACTTC
>TRBV4-3|-|TRBJ2-1|many
CASSPLGGEQFF
TGCGCCAGCAGCCCCTTAGGGGGGGAGCAGTTCTTC
>TRBV20-1|-|TRBJ2-3|many
CSARDPGTISTDTQYF
TGCAGTGCTAGAGATCCGGGGACCATTAGCACAGATACGCAGTATTTT
>TRBV27|TRBD1|TRBJ2-1|-
CASRPRTGGPYNEQFF
TGTGCCAGCAGACCCCGGACAGGGGGACCCTACAATGAGCAGTTCTTC
>TRBV7-3|TRBD1|TRBJ2-1|-
CASSLDRTYNEQFF
TGTGCCAGCAGCCTGGACAGGACCTACAATGAGCAGTTCTTC
>TRBV11-2|-|TRBJ2-7|-
CASSLFTGYYEQYF
TGTGCCAGCAGCTTATTCACAGGATACTACGAGCAGTACTTC
>TRBV20-1|TRBD2|TRBJ2-5|few
CSALLAGQQETQYF
TGCAGTGCTCTACTAGCGGGGCAGCAAGAGACCCAGTACTTC
>TRBV7-9|TRBD1|TRBJ2-1|few
CASSPPTDRANEQFF
TGTGCCAGCAGCCCCCCGACCGACAGGGCAAATGAGCAGTTCTTC
>TRBV28|-|TRBJ2-1|-
CASSLPYAPYNGQFF
TGTGCCAGCAGTTTACCCTACGCACCGTACAATGGGCAGTTCTTC
>TRBV29-1|-|TRBJ2-3|many
CSVEGEGDTQYF
TGCAGCGTTGAAGGAGAGGGAGATACGCAGTATTTT
>TRBV9|-|TRBJ2-7|many
CASSVAGASLYEQYF
TGTGCCAGCAGCGTAGCTGGAGCCTCCTTATACGAGCAGTACTTC
>TRBV6-6|-|TRBJ1-2|few
CASRMYANYGYTF
TGTGCCAGCCGCATGTATGCTAACTATGGCTACACCTTC